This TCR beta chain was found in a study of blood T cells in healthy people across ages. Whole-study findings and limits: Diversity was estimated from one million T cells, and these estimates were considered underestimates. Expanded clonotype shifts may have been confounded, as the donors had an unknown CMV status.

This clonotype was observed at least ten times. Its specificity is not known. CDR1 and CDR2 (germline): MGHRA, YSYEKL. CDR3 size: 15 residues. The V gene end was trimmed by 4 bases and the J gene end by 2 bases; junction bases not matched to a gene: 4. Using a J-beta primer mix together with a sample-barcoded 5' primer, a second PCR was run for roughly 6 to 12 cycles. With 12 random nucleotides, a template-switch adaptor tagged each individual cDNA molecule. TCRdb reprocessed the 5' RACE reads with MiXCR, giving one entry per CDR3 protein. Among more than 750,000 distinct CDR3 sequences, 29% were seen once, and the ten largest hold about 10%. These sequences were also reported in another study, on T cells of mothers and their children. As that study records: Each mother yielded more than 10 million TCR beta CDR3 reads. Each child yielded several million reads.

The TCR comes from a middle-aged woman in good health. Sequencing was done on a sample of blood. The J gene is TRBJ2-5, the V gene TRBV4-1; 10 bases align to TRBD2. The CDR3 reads CASSPQLAGQETQYF. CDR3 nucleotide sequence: TGCGCCAGCAGCCCCCAACTAGCGGGGCAAGAGACCCAGTACTTC.